This TCR beta chain is from a study of Ad26.COV2.S vaccination and SARS-CoV-2 variants. Background on the study: Ad26.COV2.S arm of COV1001 included the donor. The vaccine Ad26.COV2.S was put into the muscle once, or twice with 56 days between. Study results and caveats: After vaccination, reports described spike-specific CD8+ and CD4+ T cell responses as showing substantial breadth.

On this clone itself: Its antigen is as yet unknown.

The treatment was: over 15 received Ad26.COV2.S at low or high dose, single or two shots; about 5 received placebo; per-sample allocation not given. Day 63 after the first vaccine or placebo injection was the time point for sampling. Only in-frame clones appear in the TCRdb table, and some are missing; sequencing was by immunoSEQ multiplex PCR. Of about 480,000 clones in the sample, around 90% were seen once. Source: peripheral blood, taken in a trial of Ad26.COV2.S vaccine versus placebo. The origin of this receptor is a person between 18 and 59 years old who received the Ad26.COV2.S COVID-19 vaccine or a placebo.

For the CDR3, the DNA is TGTGCCAGTAGTATGGGACAGGGATTTAACAATCAGCCCCAGCATTTT. Translated: CASSMGQGFNNQPQHF. The J gene is TRBJ1-5, the V gene TRBV19; 9 bases are a match to TRBD1. CDR1 is LNHDA, CDR2 SQIVND, per germline (reference sequence). V was pared by 3 bases and J by 3 bases, with 6 bases of the junction left unmatched. The CDR3 has 16 amino acids.